The 19 T cell receptor beta chains below all came from one sample that was sequenced in a study of human thymus T cells. Generated by immunoSEQ multiplex PCR, the TCRdb table keeps only in-frame clones and is missing some. The sample includes 45,000 to 50,000 clones, around 95% of them seen just once. Sequenced: blood. These receptors were collected from a girl under three years old with a congenital heart defect but otherwise immunologically healthy.

The genes are TRBV27 and TRBJ1-3; no reliable D call. Germline CDR1 MNHEY, CDR2 SMNVEV (reference sequence). V was clipped by 5 bases and J by 0 bases, with 8 bases between them. The CDR3 consists of 14 residues. The CDR3 sequence: CASSPDLSGNTIYF. In DNA, the CDR3 is TGTGCCAGCAGTCCGGATCTCTCTGGAAACACCATATATTTT.

The CDR3 spells CASSPRQLYGYTF. CDR3 bases: TGTGCCAGCTCACCACGCCAGCTCTATGGCTACACCTTC. The rearrangement links TRBV18 to TRBJ1-2; D remains ambiguous. Germline loops: CDR1 KGHSH, CDR2 LQKENI. The V gene lost 1 base and the J gene lost 4 bases, with 7 bases spanning the gap. CDR3 length equals 13 residues.

The chain joins TRBV7-6 to TRBJ2-3; 13 nucleotides match TRBD2. There are 16 residues in the CDR3. Germline-derived CDR1 and CDR2 are SGHVS and FNYEAQ. The ends lost 4 bases at V and 2 bases at J; junction bases unmatched: 3. This CDR3 reads CASSSTSGRDTDTQYF. CDR3 nucleotide sequence: TGTGCCAGCAGCTCAACTAGCGGGAGGGACACAGATACGCAGTATTTT.

The chain carries TRBV18 and TRBJ2-7; TRBD1 agrees at 11 bases. In germline, CDR1 is KGHSH, CDR2 LQKENI. The CDR3 is made up of 14 amino acids. The V and J ends lost 1 base and 5 bases, in that order; junction bases with no gene match: 1. The CDR3 DNA reads TGTGCCAGCTCACCACGGACAGGGGGCGACGAGCAGTACTTC. This codes for CASSPRTGGDEQYF.

The chain has TRBV18 and TRBJ2-3, with D possibly called TRBD1 or TRBD2 (5 bases each). Trimming removed 1 base at V and 3 bases at J, with 14 bases between. The CDR3 length is 16 residues. Per the germline V gene, CDR1 is KGHSH and CDR2 is LQKENI. The CDR3 loop is CASSPLVGTGTDTQYF. CDR3 nucleotide sequence: TGTGCCAGCTCACCACTGGTCGGGACGGGGACAGATACGCAGTATTTT.

The CDR3 protein is CASSLWAGASGKRHAEQYF. The DNA for the CDR3 is TGTGCCAGCAGCTTATGGGCCGGGGCTAGCGGGAAAAGGCACGCCGAGCAGTACTTC. The chain is built from TRBV11-2 and TRBJ2-7; 9 bases line up with TRBD2. J gave up 6 bases and V 2 bases, and 20 bases lay outside the gene matches. The CDR3 extends over 19 amino acids. Germline V gene lookup returns CDR1 SGHAT and CDR2 FQNNGV.

Of note for this clone: Other DNA sequences of this sample code for an identical CDR3. V is TRBV27 and J is TRBJ2-7, with D maybe TRBD1 (5 bases). The CDR3 totals 14 residues. With 5 bases removed from V and 0 bases from J, the gap between germline ends came to 11 bases. CDR1 is MNHEY, CDR2 SMNVEV, per germline (reference sequence). The CDR3 is CASSRQGYSYEQYF. DNA for the CDR3: TGTGCCAGCAGTCGCCAGGGTTACTCCTACGAGCAGTACTTC.

V is TRBV29-1 and J is TRBJ2-1; maybe TRBD2 (5 bases). This CDR3 is built from 10 residues. Germline values: CDR1 SQVTM, CDR2 ANQGSEA. The V end was cut by 7 bases, the J end by 10 bases, with 11 bases between. CDR3 in amino acids: CSGLSGEQFF. For the CDR3, the DNA is TGCAGCGGCCTCAGCGGAGAGCAGTTCTTC.

The CDR3 protein is CASSLGLREGEKLFF. Here the CDR3 DNA reads TGTGCCAGCAGCTTAGGCCTGAGGGAAGGAGAAAAACTGTTTTTT. The chain employs TRBV13 and TRBJ1-4; no reliable D call. This CDR3 spans 15 amino acids. CDR1 PRHDT and CDR2 FYEKMQ come from the germline V gene (reference sequence). Between the trimmed V and J ends, which lost 0 bases and 8 bases, there was a span of 13 bases.

The J gene is TRBJ2-1, the V gene TRBV7-9; D is unresolved. The germline CDR1 and CDR2 sequences are SEHNR and FQNEAQ (reference sequence). Trimming cost V 0 bases and J 6 bases, with 6 bases left between them. The CDR3 is 13 residues long. This chain's CDR3 is CASSLAYGNEQFF. The CDR3 bases are TGTGCCAGCAGCTTAGCGTACGGCAATGAGCAGTTCTTC.

The CDR3 protein is CASSPGQGYYNEQFF. CDR3 in DNA: TGTGCCAGTAGCCCCGGACAGGGCTACTACAATGAGCAGTTCTTC. This chain links TRBV19 with TRBJ2-1; 8 nucleotides match TRBD1. Germline lookup yields CDR1 LNHDA and CDR2 SQIVND (reference sequence). Trimming removed 6 bases from V and 3 bases from J; junction bases left unmatched: 7. This CDR3 contains 15 residues. Full variable domain (remainder filled in from reference TRBV19 and TRBJ2-1): DGGITQSPKYLFRKEGQNVTLSCEQNLNHDAMYWYRQDPGQGLRLIYYSQIVNDFQKGDIAEGYSVSREKKESFPLTVTSAQKNPTAFYLCASSPGQGYYNEQFFGPGTRLTVL.

The chain uses TRBV5-1 and TRBJ2-7; 7 bases agree with TRBD1. Trimming cost V 2 bases and J 2 bases; bases outside gene matches: 1. Germline assignment: CDR1 SGHRS and CDR2 YFSETQ. The CDR3 runs to 13 residues. DNA of the CDR3: TGCGCCAGCAGCTTAGACAGGGCCTACGAGCAGTACTTC. Amino acids: CASSLDRAYEQYF. Based on the CDR3 plus reference TRBV5-1 and TRBJ2-7, the full variable domain is KAGVTQTPRYLIKTRGQQVTLSCSPISGHRSVSWYQQTPGQGLQFLFEYFSETQRNKGNFPGRFSGRQFSNSRSEMNVSTLELGDSALYLCASSLDRAYEQYFGPGTRLTVT.

CDR3 in amino acids: CASSRSSGENTEAFF. CDR3 DNA: TGCGCCAGCAGCCGAAGTTCAGGGGAGAACACTGAAGCTTTCTTT. The V gene is TRBV5-1, the J gene TRBJ1-1; possibly TRBD1 for D (6 bases). The V and J ends lost 4 bases and 1 base respectively, with 14 bases between them. The CDR3 length is 15 residues. In germline, CDR1 is SGHRS, CDR2 YFSETQ.

J is TRBJ1-4 and V is TRBV19; D may be TRBD1 (5 bases). Looked up from germline, CDR1 is LNHDA and CDR2 is SQIVND (reference sequence). Trimming pared 10 bases from V and 5 bases from J, leaving 17 bases between. The CDR3 sequence is 14 residues long. The CDR3 reads CATATPGRNEKLFF. CDR3 DNA: TGTGCCACCGCAACTCCAGGGAGGAATGAAAAACTGTTTTTT.

The chain uses TRBV29-1 and TRBJ2-1, with 11 bases matching TRBD2. CDR1 is SQVTM, CDR2 ANQGSEA, per germline. Unmatched junction bases numbered 7, after V lost 3 bases and J lost 6 bases. The CDR3 loop spans 15 amino acids. CDR3 region: CSVDPGTSGSNEQFF. CDR3 nucleotides: TGCAGCGTTGATCCCGGGACTAGCGGATCCAATGAGCAGTTCTTC.

This clone was observed a single time. This chain links TRBV4-1 with TRBJ2-7; D is unresolved. Trimming took off 0 bases at V and 2 bases at J, with 17 bases between the two ends. The CDR3 has 17 amino acids. The germline CDR1 and CDR2 sequences are MGHRA and YSYEKL. The CDR3 nucleotides read TGCGCCAGCAGCCAAGAAAGTCAGCCAAGATCCCCCTACGAGCAGTACTTC. Residues: CASSQESQPRSPYEQYF.

The gene calls are TRBV28 and TRBJ1-2; 7 bases align to TRBD1. Germline V lookup: CDR1 MDHEN, CDR2 SYDVKM. The CDR3 loop spans 17 amino acids. V gave up 4 bases and J gave up 4 bases; unmatched junction bases: 15. CDR3 sequence reads: CASSSSNTLRDSYGYTF. DNA for the CDR3: TGTGCCAGCAGTTCCTCGAATACCCTCAGGGACAGCTATGGCTACACCTTC.

CDR3 residues: CASSVGRASSYEQYF. CDR3 DNA sequence: TGTGCCAGCAGTGTGGGTAGGGCGAGCTCCTACGAGCAGTACTTC. The V and J genes are TRBV6-1 and TRBJ2-7; D gene ambiguous. Germline V gene lookup returns CDR1 MNHNS and CDR2 SASEGT. The CDR3 totals 15 residues. V dropped 4 bases and J dropped 0 bases, with 13 bases sitting between them.

V is TRBV28 and J is TRBJ1-3; D gene uncertain. Deletions cut 6 bases from V and 2 bases from J, with 11 bases between. This CDR3 is built from 14 residues. CDR1 is MDHEN and CDR2 is SYDVKM in the germline V gene. The CDR3 region is CASSFSTTGNTIYF. CDR3 DNA sequence: TGTGCCAGCAGCTTCAGTACTACTGGAAACACCATATATTTT. The complete variable domain, with remaining parts taken from reference TRBV28 and TRBJ1-3, reads DVKVTQSSRYLVKRTGEKVFLECVQDMDHENMFWYRQDPGLGLRLIYFSYDVKMKEKGDIPEGYSVSREKKERFSLILESASTNQTSMYLCASSFSTTGNTIYFGEGSWLTVV.